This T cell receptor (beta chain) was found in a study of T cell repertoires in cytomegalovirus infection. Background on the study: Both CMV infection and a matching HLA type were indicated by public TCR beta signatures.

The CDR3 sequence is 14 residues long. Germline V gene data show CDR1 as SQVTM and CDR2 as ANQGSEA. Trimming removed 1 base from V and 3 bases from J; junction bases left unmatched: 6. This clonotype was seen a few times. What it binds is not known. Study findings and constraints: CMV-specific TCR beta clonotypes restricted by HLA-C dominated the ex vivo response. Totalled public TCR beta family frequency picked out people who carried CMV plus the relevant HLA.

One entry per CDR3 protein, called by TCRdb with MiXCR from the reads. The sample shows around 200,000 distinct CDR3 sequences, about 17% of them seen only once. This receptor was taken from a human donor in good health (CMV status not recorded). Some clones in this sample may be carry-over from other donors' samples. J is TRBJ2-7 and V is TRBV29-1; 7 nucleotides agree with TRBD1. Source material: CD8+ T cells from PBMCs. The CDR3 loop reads CSVEVFRDSYEQYF. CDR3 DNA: TGCAGCGTTGAAGTCTTCCGGGACAGCTACGAGCAGTACTTC.